This TCR beta chain emerged from a study of response to subunit inactivated influenza vaccine (dated by TCRdb to 2016 to 2019). With respect to the entire study: To follow how T cells responded to a trivalent subunit inactivated influenza vaccine, the researchers relied on deep quantitative profiling of the T cell receptor repertoire.

Trimming removed 7 bases from V and 4 bases from J, leaving 19 bases between the germline ends. The CDR3 measures 15 amino acids from cysteine to phenylalanine. This entry keeps only the CDR3 DNA: 45 bases, framed from base 1. According to the germline V gene, CDR1 reads MDHEN and CDR2 reads SYDVKM. This clonotype was counted between two and nine times. There is no known antigen for this receptor. No qualities accompany the bases; no much larger clone lies one base away. The library was generated by RT-PCR. The sequencer was an Illumina HiSeq 2500. TCRdb took the public reads, trimmed them with fastp at Q25, ran MiXCR for clone calling and kept in-frame beta chains. Rows are unified per CDR3 protein, each entry keeping the most common DNA and genes. In this sample the table shows fewer than 200,000 distinct CDR3 sequences, approximately 8.7% of which occur a single time. The ten largest clonotypes hold about 11% of the sample.

What the research found in general, with its limitations: The authors proposed that each seasonal influenza vaccination may bring in only a limited number of new T cells.

The receptor chain draws on TRBV28 and TRBJ1-2; perhaps TRBD1 is the D gene, with 5 bases matching. This clonotype was sampled from a man aged 45 to 65 who received an inactivated influenza vaccine. Donor details come from another sample of the same person, matched by shared clones. The starting material was non-naive T cells sorted from PBMCs, obtained on the day of vaccination. Per the publication, the cell subset or site label means: memory T cell fraction. The DNA sequence follows: TGTGCCAGCACCCAAGTTAACCGGGGGAGCTATGGCTACACCTTC. The encoded protein is CASTQVNRGSYGYTF.